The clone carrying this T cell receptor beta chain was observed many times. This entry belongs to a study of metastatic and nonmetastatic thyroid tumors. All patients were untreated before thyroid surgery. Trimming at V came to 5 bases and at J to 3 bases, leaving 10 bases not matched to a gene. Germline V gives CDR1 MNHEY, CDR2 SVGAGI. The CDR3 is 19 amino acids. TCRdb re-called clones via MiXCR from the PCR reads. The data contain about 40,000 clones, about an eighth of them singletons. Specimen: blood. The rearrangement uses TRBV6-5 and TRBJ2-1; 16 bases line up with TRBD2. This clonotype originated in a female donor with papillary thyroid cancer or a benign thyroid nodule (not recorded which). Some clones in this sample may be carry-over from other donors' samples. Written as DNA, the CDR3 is TGTGCCAGCAGTCTGGGACGTGGGACTAGCGGGAGGGACTACAATGAGCAGTTCTTC. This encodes CASSLGRGTSGRDYNEQFF.